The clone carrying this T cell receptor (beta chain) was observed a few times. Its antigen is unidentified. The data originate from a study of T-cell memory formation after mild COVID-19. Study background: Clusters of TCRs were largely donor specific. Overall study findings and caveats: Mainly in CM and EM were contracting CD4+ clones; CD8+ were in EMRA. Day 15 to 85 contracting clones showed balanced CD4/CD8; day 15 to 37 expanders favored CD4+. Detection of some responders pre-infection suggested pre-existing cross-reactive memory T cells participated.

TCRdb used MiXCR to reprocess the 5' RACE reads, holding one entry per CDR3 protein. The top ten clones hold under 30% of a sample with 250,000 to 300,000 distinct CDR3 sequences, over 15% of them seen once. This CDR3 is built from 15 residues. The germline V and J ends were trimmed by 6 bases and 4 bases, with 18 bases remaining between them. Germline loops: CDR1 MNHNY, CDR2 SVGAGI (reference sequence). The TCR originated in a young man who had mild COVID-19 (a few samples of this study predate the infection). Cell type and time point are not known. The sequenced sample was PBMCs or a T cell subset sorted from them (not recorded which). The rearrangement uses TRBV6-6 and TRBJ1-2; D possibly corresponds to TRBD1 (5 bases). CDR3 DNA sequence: TGTGCCAGCAGCCTCCGGGGACTATCTGTCTATGGCTACACCTTC. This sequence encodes CASSLRGLSVYGYTF.